This paragraph reports one T cell receptor (beta chain). Profiled with immunoSEQ multiplex PCR; TCRdb holds only in-frame clones, not every one. This sample has a few hundred thousand clones, with about nine tenths found just once. The data are from a study of cytomegalovirus exposure and HLA in healthy donors. V gave up 6 bases and J gave up 0 bases, with 12 bases separating them. Germline loops: CDR1 ENHRY, CDR2 SYGVKD. The CDR3 loop spans 14 amino acids. The source is a woman aged 18-35 years in good health and CMV-seronegative. The chain uses TRBV10-3 and TRBJ2-7; TRBD2 is a possible D gene (5 bases). The sequenced sample consisted of PBMCs. The CDR3 nucleotides read TGTGCCATCAGACCCGAAGGGAGCTCCTACGAGCAGTACTTC. This codes for CAIRPEGSSYEQYF.